A single sample gave rise to the 11 T cell receptor beta chains below, sequenced in a study of T cell responses to AZD1222 COVID-19 vaccine. Profiled with immunoSEQ multiplex PCR; TCRdb holds only in-frame clones, not every one. The sample records about 110,000 clones, more than 70% being singletons. Sample: peripheral blood, taken on day 0 of MenACWY control vaccination. These receptors originate from an adult in good health.

The V gene is TRBV28, the J gene TRBJ2-3; 9 bases align to TRBD1. V was pared by 8 bases and J by 4 bases, with 10 bases of the junction left unmatched. The CDR3 consists of 15 residues. Germline-derived CDR1 and CDR2 are MDHEN and SYDVKM. CDR3 amino acids: CASPPQGAGADTQYF. The CDR3 DNA follows: TGTGCCAGCCCCCCACAGGGGGCAGGCGCAGATACGCAGTATTTT.

This clone was seen just once. This chain links TRBV30 with TRBJ1-2, with 11 bases matching TRBD1. The CDR3 runs 16 residues. Germline lookup yields CDR1 GTSNPN and CDR2 SVGIG (reference sequence). V was pared by 4 bases and J by 3 bases, with 10 bases of the junction left unmatched. CDR3 sequence reads: CAWNRRTGGADYGYTF. As DNA, the CDR3 is TGTGCCTGGAACCGCCGGACAGGGGGCGCGGACTATGGCTACACCTTC.

This clone was picked up a small number of times. The V call is TRBV21-1, the J call TRBJ1-1; TRBD1 was called by the table and not checked on the DNA. TRBV21-1 represents a pseudogene. This CDR3 spans 11 amino acids. CDR3 nucleotides: TGTGCCAGCAGAGGGGCATCTGAAGCTTTCTTT. Encoded protein: CASRGASEAFF.

A single count supports this clone. V gene TRBV5-3 combines with J gene TRBJ1-4, with a weak D call TRBD1 (6 bases). TRBV5-3 counts as an open reading frame of uncertain function. CDR3 length equals 16 residues. V was trimmed by 2 bases and J by 0 bases, leaving 11 bases between them. CDR3: CARSLQGGPTNEKLFF. As DNA, the CDR3 is TGTGCCAGAAGCTTACAGGGAGGGCCAACTAATGAAAAACTGTTTTTT.

This rearrangement joins TRBV5-4 to TRBJ2-5; no clear D. The V end was cut by 4 bases, the J end by 5 bases, with 6 bases between. Germline V gene lookup returns CDR1 SGHNT and CDR2 YYREEE (reference sequence). This CDR3 has 11 amino acids. The CDR3 here is CASSTRETQYF. DNA of the CDR3: TGTGCCAGCAGCACTCGGGAGACCCAGTACTTC.

This chain connects TRBV11-1 to TRBJ2-7; D gene ambiguous. V lost 4 bases and J lost 0, with 16 bases in between. The CDR3 length is 16 residues. Germline CDR1 reads SGHAT; CDR2 reads FQDESV (reference sequence). The CDR3 DNA is TGTGCCAGCAGCTCCCCATTGGGGATTTCCTCCTACGAGCAGTACTTC. This codes for CASSSPLGISSYEQYF. The complete variable domain, with remaining parts taken from reference TRBV11-1 and TRBJ2-7, reads EAEVAQSPRYKITEKSQAVAFWCDPISGHATLYWYRQILGQGPELLVQFQDESVVDDSQLPKDRFSAERLKGVDSTLKIQPAELGDSAMYLCASSSPLGISSYEQYFGPGTRLTVT.

The chain is built from TRBV15 and TRBJ1-5, with D perhaps TRBD1 (5 bases). The CDR3 covers 16 residues. Germline values: CDR1 LNHNV, CDR2 YYDKDF (reference sequence). Deletions cut 1 base from V and 1 base from J, with 11 bases between. The CDR3 DNA sequence: TGTGCCACCAGCAGAGCGGGACTTACGAGCAATCAGCCCCAGCATTTT. It specifies CATSRAGLTSNQPQHF.

The chain links TRBV11-2 to TRBJ2-3; 10 bases align to TRBD2. Germline loops: CDR1 SGHAT, CDR2 FQNNGV. This CDR3 is built from 17 residues. With V trimmed by 5 bases and J by 3 bases, 11 bases remained unmatched. CDR3 DNA: TGTGCCAGCAGCCCCGGGGTAGCGGGGGGTCTGACAGATACGCAGTATTTT. Translated: CASSPGVAGGLTDTQYF.

The rearrangement uses TRBV5-1 and TRBJ1-1; no definite D call. The CDR3 is 14 amino acids. Germline V gene data show CDR1 as SGHRS and CDR2 as YFSETQ. The germline V and J ends were trimmed by 4 bases and 1 base, with 11 bases remaining between them. The CDR3 nucleotides are TGCGCCAGCAGCCTCGGACCTTCGAACACTGAAGCTTTCTTT. Its translation: CASSLGPSNTEAFF.

This clone was observed once. The chain has TRBV7-2 and TRBJ1-2, with 8 positions matching TRBD1. CDR1 SGHTA and CDR2 FQGNSA come from the germline V gene. With 4 bases clipped from V and 0 bases from J, the junction kept 4 bases outside the gene matches. The CDR3 has 15 residues. CDR3: CASSSRGPTNYGYTF. CDR3 bases: TGTGCCAGCAGCTCCAGGGGGCCTACTAACTATGGCTACACCTTC.

The rearrangement links TRBV6-1 to TRBJ1-1; tentative D call: TRBD1 (6 bases). Trimming removed 3 bases from V and 0 bases from J, with 14 bases in between. Germline V CDR1 and CDR2: MNHNS, SASEGT. This CDR3 spans 16 amino acids. CDR3 loop: CASSDLGQRLNTEAFF. The CDR3 coding sequence is TGTGCCAGCAGTGACCTTGGACAGAGGTTGAACACTGAAGCTTTCTTT.